A single sample is the source of the 7 T cell receptor beta chains below, sequenced in a study of STAT3 mutations in large granular lymphocyte leukemia. Antigens for these TCRs are unknown. Notes on the study in general: In T-cell large granular lymphocyte leukemia, about half of patients showed multiple immunodominant subclonotypes.

Sequencing used immunoSEQ multiplex PCR; TCRdb keeps in-frame clones, though not all of them. The table has more than 1,000 clones, about 2.3% seen once; the top ten hold approximately 66%. Sequenced sample: PBMCs. The receptors come from a human donor with T large granular lymphocyte leukemia. Some clones in this sample may be carry-over from other donors' samples.

Only a few counts were recorded for this clone. The V call is TRBV30, the J call TRBJ2-3, with TRBD2 matching over 10 bases. CDR1 and CDR2 (germline): GTSNPN, SVGIG (reference sequence). The length of the CDR3 is 17 residues. The J segment lost 1 base and the V segment lost 2 bases, leaving 9 bases of the junction unmatched. The DNA of the CDR3 is TGTGCCTGGAGTCTTCCCACTAGCGGGGCCCGCACAGATACGCAGTATTTT. This sequence encodes CAWSLPTSGARTDTQYF.

This clone occurred a few times. The chain links TRBV9 to TRBJ2-7, with D tentatively TRBD1 or TRBD2 (5 bases each). Trimming removed 4 bases at V and 6 bases at J, with 20 bases between. Germline values: CDR1 SGDLS, CDR2 YYNGEE. The CDR3 loop spans 15 amino acids. Written as DNA, the CDR3 is TGTGCCAGCAGCCCCCGCGGGCAGGGTGGCGGCGAGCAGTACTTC. Translated, it gives CASSPRGQGGGEQYF.

J is TRBJ1-2 and V is TRBV10-2, with TRBD1 as a possible D gene (6 bases). Trimming pared 8 bases from V and 1 base from J, leaving 17 bases between. This CDR3 has 15 residues. Germline V gene lookup returns CDR1 WSHSY and CDR2 SAAADI. CDR3 sequence: CASLGGERNNYGYTF. CDR3 in DNA: TGCGCCAGCCTTGGGGGCGAGCGGAATAACTATGGCTACACCTTC.

The CDR3 region is CASSLWMNTEAFF. Written as DNA, the CDR3 is TGTGCCAGCAGCTTATGGATGAACACTGAAGCTTTCTTT. The V and J genes are TRBV7-9 and TRBJ1-1; D gene ambiguous. V was pared by 2 bases and J by 0 bases, with 4 bases between. In germline, CDR1 is SEHNR, CDR2 FQNEAQ (reference sequence). The CDR3 totals 13 residues.

The rearrangement joins TRBV7-9 to TRBJ2-7; 11 bases are a match to TRBD2. There are 15 residues in the CDR3. V was clipped by 4 bases and J by 3 bases; unmatched bases: 5. The V gene's germline CDR1 is SEHNR and CDR2 FQNEAQ (reference sequence). The CDR3 spells CASSSSGTSGYEQYF. The CDR3 DNA reads as TGTGCCAGCAGCTCATCCGGGACTAGCGGCTACGAGCAGTACTTC.

This clone was picked up a small number of times. The chain employs TRBV5-4 and TRBJ2-3; 10 bases map to TRBD2. The junction had 2 bases not matched to a gene; V was cut back by 2 bases and J by 5 bases. The CDR3 covers 14 residues. Germline assignment: CDR1 SGHNT and CDR2 YYREEE (reference sequence). Here the CDR3 DNA reads TGTGCCAGCAGCTTAGCGGGAGGGGGAGATACGCAGTATTTT. It codes for CASSLAGGGDTQYF.

This clone was observed a few times. V is TRBV29-1 and J is TRBJ2-3, with D unclear. Germline V CDR1 and CDR2: SQVTM, ANQGSEA. This CDR3 region has 12 residues. Trimming removed 0 bases at V and 5 bases at J, with 6 bases between. For the CDR3, the DNA is TGCAGCGTTGAAGAAGGCGGAGATACGCAGTATTTT. Translating gives CSVEEGGDTQYF.